This is a list of T cell receptor beta chains from one sample in a study of blood T cell repertoires in COVID-19. The protocol was immunoSEQ multiplex PCR, while the TCRdb copy is restricted to in-frame clones and leaves out a portion. The sample has over 85,000 clones, 84% seen once. Sample: peripheral blood. All receptors derive from a man aged 35 to 55 with active or convalescent COVID-19. Each CDR3 is given with its conserved first and last residue. The D gene is left open where the match is weak. Rows may omit the clone size; those that give it use once, few, many or a size class.

length,V,J,size,D,CDR3,DNA
14,TRBV6-5,TRBJ1-1,once,NA,CASSQRQLNTEAFF,TGTGCCAGCAGTCAGAGACAGCTTAACACTGAAGCTTTCTTT
12,TRBV6-7,TRBJ2-1,NA,NA,CASSRSTMKQFF,TGTGCCAGCAGTAGGAGTACAATGAAGCAGTTCTTC
16,TRBV9,TRBJ2-2,NA,NA,CASTGSAGAITGELFF,TGTGCCAGCACTGGATCCGCGGGGGCGATCACCGGGGAGCTGTTTTTT
13,TRBV7-3,TRBJ2-2,NA,NA,CASSRDIPGELFF,TGTGCCAGCAGCCGGGACATCCCCGGGGAGCTGTTTTTT
18,TRBV9,TRBJ2-6,once,TRBD1,CASSVRGQGDSGANVLTF,TGTGCCAGCAGCGTGCGCGGACAGGGGGACTCTGGGGCCAACGTCCTGACTTTC
15,TRBV14,TRBJ2-7,few,TRBD1,CASRRSETGGYEQYF,TGTGCCAGCAGACGCAGTGAGACAGGGGGCTACGAGCAGTACTTC
16,TRBV24-1,TRBJ2-2,NA,TRBD1,CATSKSGQGAGGELFF,TGTGCCACCAGTAAATCAGGACAGGGGGCTGGCGGGGAGCTGTTTTTT
14,TRBV11-2,TRBJ1-2,NA,TRBD1,CASTTPRTGGGYTF,TGTGCCAGCACCACCCCCCGGACAGGCGGGGGCTACACCTTC
13,TRBV3-1/TRBV3-2,TRBJ2-2,NA,TRBD1,CASTGQGTGELFF,TGTGCCAGCACAGGACAGGGGACCGGGGAGCTGTTTTTT
14,TRBV7-9,TRBJ2-5,NA,NA,CASSLAGAEETQYF,TGTGCCAGCAGCTTAGCGGGAGCAGAAGAGACCCAGTACTTC
12,TRBV2,TRBJ1-1,NA,NA,CASRDSGHGAFF,TGTGCCAGCAGAGACTCGGGACACGGAGCTTTCTTT
14,TRBV12-5,TRBJ1-5,many,NA,CASGPWGDNQPQHF,TGTGCTAGTGGACCATGGGGGGACAATCAGCCCCAGCATTTT
15,TRBV27,TRBJ2-7,NA,TRBD1,CASSLSSGGVYEQYF,TGTGCCAGCAGTTTATCTTCAGGGGGCGTTTACGAGCAGTACTTC
16,TRBV6-6,TRBJ1-3,NA,TRBD1,CASGRQGPFSGNTIYF,TGTGCCAGCGGTCGACAGGGGCCCTTCTCTGGAAACACCATATATTTT
13,TRBV7-9,TRBJ2-7,NA,TRBD1,CASSNRDRDRQYF,TGTGCCAGCAGTAACCGGGACAGGGATCGGCAGTACTTC
15,TRBV6-5,TRBJ1-1,NA,TRBD1,CASSSRTGGNTEAFF,TGTGCCAGCAGTTCGCGGACAGGGGGGAACACTGAAGCTTTCTTT
14,TRBV28,TRBJ2-5,NA,NA,CASTTGGIQETQYF,TGTGCCAGCACGACCGGCGGAATCCAAGAGACCCAGTACTTC
15,TRBV5-1,TRBJ2-5,once,NA,CASSLAGGKGETQYF,TGCGCCAGCAGCTTGGCGGGGGGCAAAGGGGAGACCCAGTACTTC
13,TRBV10-3,TRBJ1-5,NA,NA,CAIKQTLNQPQHF,TGTGCCATCAAGCAGACTTTAAATCAGCCCCAGCATTTT
16,TRBV27,TRBJ2-7,NA,NA,CASSLLLQGGAYEQYF,TGTGCCAGCAGTTTATTGCTGCAGGGCGGCGCCTACGAGCAGTACTTC
14,TRBV7-2,TRBJ2-5,NA,TRBD1,CASSYQTGQETQYF,TGTGCCAGCAGCTACCAGACAGGGCAAGAGACCCAGTACTTC
17,TRBV4-2,TRBJ2-1,NA,NA,CASSLATSVGARNEQFF,TGTGCCAGCAGCCTGGCCACTTCCGTAGGAGCTCGCAATGAGCAGTTCTTC